The present T cell receptor (beta chain) was sequenced within a study of T-cell memory formation after mild COVID-19. TCRdb recomputed calls from the 5' RACE reads with MiXCR, one row per CDR3 protein. This table has hundreds of thousands of distinct CDR3 sequences, 12% to 15% appearing once. Study-wide points: Clones that contracted clustered mainly in CM and EM if CD4+ and in EMRA if CD8+. CD4+ bias marked clones expanding day 15 to 37, unlike balanced contracting clones.

The sample holds a few counts of this clonotype. The antigen remains undetermined. CDR1 is KGHDR and CDR2 is SFDVKD in the germline V gene. This CDR3 is 14 amino acids long. V was clipped by 7 bases and J by 0 bases, with 10 bases between them. The material sequenced was PBMCs or a T cell subset sorted from them (not recorded which). The source is a young man who had mild COVID-19 (a few samples of this study predate the infection). Cell type and time point are not known. The chain couples TRBV24-1 to TRBJ2-3; D is uncertain. The CDR3 DNA reads TGTGCCACCAGAGACCACGTAAGCACAGATACGCAGTATTTT. Translation: CATRDHVSTDTQYF.